The rows below give T cell receptor beta chains drawn from one sample of a study of OX40 agonist ivuxolimab in advanced cancers. Produced via immunoSEQ multiplex PCR; TCRdb's table is partial and in-frame only. The sample records just over 80,000 clones, about 88% being singletons. Sequencing was performed on CD4+ or CD8+ T cells sorted from blood, taken in a trial of the OX40 agonist ivuxolimab. The source is an adult with an advanced solid tumor such as melanoma, head and neck, liver or kidney cancer. The CDR3 runs from the conserved cysteine through the conserved F or W. The order of the fields is V gene, J gene, D gene, CDR3 protein. The D gene is left open where the match is weak.

V gene: TRBV27; J gene: TRBJ2-2; D gene: -; CDR3 protein: CASSQSHGFGGELFF
V gene: TRBV4-1; J gene: TRBJ2-3; D gene: TRBD2; CDR3 protein: CASSPPAGLAGVKGTDTQYF
V gene: TRBV19; J gene: TRBJ2-1; D gene: -; CDR3 protein: CASSGYPQGNEQLF
V gene: TRBV5-1; J gene: TRBJ2-2; D gene: -; CDR3 protein: CASSLYSQNTGELFF
V gene: TRBV19; J gene: TRBJ2-5; D gene: -; CDR3 protein: CASREGGIEETQYF
V gene: TRBV19; J gene: TRBJ2-3; D gene: TRBD2; CDR3 protein: CASRESGAGGDTQYF
V gene: TRBV19; J gene: TRBJ1-6; D gene: -; CDR3 protein: CASSDGAGGNSPLHF
V gene: TRBV4-3; J gene: TRBJ2-5; D gene: TRBD2; CDR3 protein: CASSRRLAGAPTETQYF
V gene: TRBV28; J gene: TRBJ2-3; D gene: TRBD2; CDR3 protein: CASSLRRGSTDTQYF
V gene: TRBV5-1; J gene: TRBJ2-1; D gene: -; CDR3 protein: CASTRGAGTTYNEQFF
V gene: TRBV9; J gene: TRBJ2-1; D gene: TRBD2; CDR3 protein: CASSVVASGGAIEQFF
V gene: TRBV28; J gene: TRBJ2-3; D gene: TRBD2; CDR3 protein: CASSAGLAARTQYF
V gene: TRBV12-5; J gene: TRBJ2-7; D gene: -; CDR3 protein: CASGLGRAYEQYF
V gene: TRBV5-4; J gene: TRBJ2-5; D gene: -; CDR3 protein: CASSYQETQYF
V gene: TRBV30; J gene: TRBJ2-7; D gene: -; CDR3 protein: CAVREGQNYEQYF
V gene: TRBV7-2; J gene: TRBJ1-4; D gene: -; CDR3 protein: CASSQDRGEKLFF
V gene: TRBV30; J gene: TRBJ1-4; D gene: -; CDR3 protein: CAWSPGMYEKLFF
V gene: TRBV7-9; J gene: TRBJ2-2; D gene: -; CDR3 protein: CASSRAMNTGELFF
V gene: TRBV6-5; J gene: TRBJ1-2; D gene: -; CDR3 protein: CASSTGSSLYGYTF
V gene: TRBV6-1; J gene: TRBJ1-2; D gene: -; CDR3 protein: CASTGTFYGYTF
V gene: TRBV6-1; J gene: TRBJ2-5; D gene: TRBD2; CDR3 protein: CASSRATSGGETQYF
V gene: TRBV5-6; J gene: TRBJ1-2; D gene: -; CDR3 protein: CASSFRPVVYGYTF
V gene: TRBV5-1; J gene: TRBJ2-1; D gene: -; CDR3 protein: CASSFGEARNEQFF
V gene: TRBV6-1; J gene: TRBJ1-2; D gene: -; CDR3 protein: CASYLYGYTF
V gene: TRBV19; J gene: TRBJ1-2; D gene: TRBD1; CDR3 protein: CASSTGTGGTYGYTF
V gene: TRBV10-3; J gene: TRBJ2-3; D gene: -; CDR3 protein: CAISRESTDTQYF
V gene: TRBV5-1; J gene: TRBJ2-3; D gene: TRBD1; CDR3 protein: CASSLTRDRPSTDTQYF
V gene: TRBV11-2; J gene: TRBJ2-1; D gene: TRBD1; CDR3 protein: CASSITGQGYNEQFF
V gene: TRBV10-2; J gene: TRBJ1-4; D gene: TRBD1; CDR3 protein: CASSDRGSEKLFF
V gene: TRBV5-4; J gene: TRBJ2-1; D gene: -; CDR3 protein: CASSLLSRFNEQFF
V gene: TRBV30; J gene: TRBJ1-1; D gene: TRBD1; CDR3 protein: CAWSTGQANTEAFF
V gene: TRBV6-1; J gene: TRBJ2-3; D gene: TRBD1; CDR3 protein: CASRKDRGRDTQYF
V gene: TRBV10-3; J gene: TRBJ2-1; D gene: -; CDR3 protein: CAISRQEGLYNEQFF
V gene: TRBV10-1; J gene: TRBJ2-1; D gene: -; CDR3 protein: CASSEGGDFRRGNEQFF
V gene: TRBV9; J gene: TRBJ1-6; D gene: -; CDR3 protein: CASSAQGKKDSPLHF
V gene: TRBV19; J gene: TRBJ2-7; D gene: TRBD2; CDR3 protein: CASRRGLGAHYEQYF
V gene: TRBV7-3; J gene: TRBJ2-3; D gene: -; CDR3 protein: CASSSVGRTDTQYF
V gene: TRBV29-1; J gene: TRBJ2-3; D gene: -; CDR3 protein: CSLSATSTDTQYF
V gene: TRBV6-6; J gene: TRBJ2-7; D gene: TRBD2; CDR3 protein: CASSWGGDAYEQYF
V gene: TRBV6-5; J gene: TRBJ1-1; D gene: -; CDR3 protein: CASSYSRKGNTEAFF
V gene: TRBV11-2; J gene: TRBJ2-2; D gene: TRBD2; CDR3 protein: CASSVSGDKTGELFF
V gene: TRBV6-5; J gene: TRBJ2-2; D gene: TRBD1; CDR3 protein: CASSLDRGRGELFF
V gene: TRBV18; J gene: TRBJ2-3; D gene: TRBD1; CDR3 protein: CASSPLPGTGGTDTQYF
V gene: TRBV10-3; J gene: TRBJ2-1; D gene: TRBD2; CDR3 protein: CATGLAGPNEQFF
V gene: TRBV19; J gene: TRBJ2-7; D gene: TRBD2; CDR3 protein: CASSTRSSGSYEQYF
V gene: TRBV19; J gene: TRBJ2-1; D gene: -; CDR3 protein: CASSIGWGPGEQFF
V gene: TRBV29-1; J gene: TRBJ2-5; D gene: TRBD1; CDR3 protein: CSVGETGLGTQYF
V gene: TRBV25-1; J gene: TRBJ1-5; D gene: -; CDR3 protein: CASSEYADNQPQHF
V gene: TRBV28; J gene: TRBJ1-1; D gene: -; CDR3 protein: CASSRPGEMNTEAFF
V gene: TRBV7-2; J gene: TRBJ2-7; D gene: -; CDR3 protein: CASSLGGREQYF
V gene: TRBV2; J gene: TRBJ2-5; D gene: TRBD2; CDR3 protein: CASSGTNQETQYF
V gene: TRBV18; J gene: TRBJ2-2; D gene: -; CDR3 protein: CASSFIGELFF
V gene: TRBV7-9; J gene: TRBJ2-1; D gene: -; CDR3 protein: CASSLGRLHEQFF